This T cell receptor beta chain was sequenced for a study of regulatory T cells in long-lasting Graves disease (dated by TCRdb to the early 2020s). About the investigation overall: Newly diagnosed Graves' disease patients had taken antithyroid drugs for less than 3 months. A total of some 35 samples underwent TCR sequencing, from about 13 patients with persistent Graves' disease and roughly 20 patients with newly diagnosed Graves' disease. The study was registered as a clinical trial and conducted in China. This study used TCR sequencing and RNA sequencing of peripheral blood to compare persistent Graves' disease patients against newly diagnosed Graves' disease patients.

Overall study results and their limits: TRBV28, TRBJ1-2 and TRBJ2-5 were preferentially used in persistent disease, while TRBV20-1 and TRBJ2-1 were favored in newly diagnosed disease. As a limitation, the authors acknowledged that the small sample size may reduce accuracy. Lower TCR Shannon entropy and fewer highly expanded clones were observed in persistent Graves' disease patients than in newly diagnosed patients, which suggested clonal expansion. The study examined only peripheral blood because the primary lesion, thyroid tissue, could not be accessed. More public clonotypes were shared among persistent patients (roughly 2,900) than among newly diagnosed patients (just under 1,000). Sequencing and analysis were limited to the TCR beta chain.

The cysteine opens and the phenylalanine closes a CDR3 of 12 amino acids. Left in the record is the CDR3 DNA by itself, 36 bases read in frame from the first base. V was cut back by 7 bases and J by 4 bases, leaving a gap of 10 bases between them. This clonotype was found a few times. Its antigen target is currently unknown. Per-base quality was not reported, and no clone a single base away is much larger than it. Library preparation was by multiplex PCR. TCRdb records Illumina HiSeq 4000 as the sequencer. TCR beta libraries were built with iRepertoire HTBI primers and Arm-PCR amplification of CDR3 regions. Before sequencing, the PCR products went through gel purification. The original methods were these. Across samples, 60 to 80 TRBV and over 11 TRBJ segments were identified and used for gene usage analysis of CDR3 amino acid clonotypes. COPE and FqMerger were used to merge filtered high-quality paired reads into contigs. Contigs were aligned with BLAST to IMGT TRBV, TRBD and TRBJ reference genes, and CDR3 was defined per IMGT. Any clonotype with a frequency above 0.1% was classified as a highly expanded clone. Repertoire diversity was measured by Shannon entropy, and V-J evenness by the Gini coefficient. A clonotype was considered public if more than one individual shared it. TCRdb itself trimmed the public reads at Q25 with fastp, ran MiXCR and retained productive beta chains. Every CDR3 protein is listed once, alongside the most common genes and DNA of its rows. TCRdb, not the original authors, processed these V and J calls. In all, the sample holds about 210,000 distinct CDR3 sequences, and approximately 18% of those were seen once. In total, the top ten clones hold 12% of the sample.

Taken with the paper, the label for time point translates to: newly diagnosed GD, antithyroid drugs for less than 3 months. RNA was extracted from PBMCs in TRIzol for both TCR sequencing and RNA sequencing. The diagnosis of Graves' disease followed American Thyroid Association guidelines. Patients for the study were recruited at an endocrinology department in Xi'an, China. Each patient gave about 10 milliliters of peripheral blood, collected in an EDTA anticoagulant tube. Ficoll Paque Plus density gradient separation was used to isolate PBMCs, and no additional T cell sorting was done. An Agilent 2100 Bioanalyzer and agarose gel were used to assess RNA quality, and a NanoDrop 2000 was used to measure RNA concentration. These data were also reused for a study on T cells in Graves' hyperthyroidism and ophthalmopathy. The second study reports: Graves' hyperthyroidism was defined as stable when no progression to ophthalmopathy occurred over 18 months of follow-up. Hyperthyroidism patients were aged 18 to 65 years and newly diagnosed, with disease duration of less than 2 months. Patients with uncontrolled infections, other autoimmune diseases, pregnancy or lactation were excluded. Diagnoses were based on clinical symptoms, serum thyroxine and TRAb, thyroid ultrasound and orbital computed tomography. The TCR CDR3 was subjected to a first round of RT-PCR using the HTBI primer set and the Qiagen OneStep RT-PCR kit. Blood samples also contained most of the expanded thyroid clonotypes (frequency above 0.001), which suggests that blood repertoires may reflect thyroid immune responses. A 13 V-J signature model separated ophthalmopathy from stable hyperthyroidism, with over 85% sensitivity and about 81% specificity in cross-validation and 80%/75% in testing. During validation, the model predicted progression to ophthalmopathy a median of approximately 6 months ahead of onset, with 70.59% sensitivity and roughly 75% specificity. To identify distinguishing TCR V-J signatures, a discovery cohort of about 100 patients was used, comprising some 43 with Graves' ophthalmopathy and approximately 57 with stable Graves' hyperthyroidism. Prospective prediction of ophthalmopathy was tested in an independent validation cohort consisting of about 20 hyperthyroidism patients and some 16 patients who later progressed to ophthalmopathy. The roughly 100 discovery patients were randomly divided into training and test sets at a 7:3 ratio. In addition, the study compared T-cell repertoires in thyroid tissue and in blood from six Graves' hyperthyroidism patients. After blood sampling, hyperthyroidism patients were treated with methimazole at a starting dose of 30 mg daily, and ophthalmopathy patients were treated with high-dose intravenous methylprednisolone. Libraries were constructed in a second round of multiplex PCR, after which size selection and purification were carried out. Libraries were sequenced paired-end with 100 bp reads on an Illumina HiSeq2000. SOAPnuke was used to process the raw data, throwing out any read that contained adapters or uncalled bases, had a mean Phred below 15, or lacked an exact constant-primer or identifier match. High-quality paired reads were merged using COPE v1.2.5, and each unique nucleotide sequence was defined as a clonotype. MiTCR v1.1 was used to align clonotypes to the IMGT TRBV, TRBD and TRBJ reference segments. The analysis included only V-J combinations with a frequency above 0.0001, which together covered approximately 99% of the repertoires. A TCS score was defined as the ratio of F50 (clonal expansion) to E x V (chaos), with BLOSUM62-based TCRdist applied between CDR3 peptides within each V-J. Welch's t-statistics and random forest reduced approximately 520 V-J features to under 15, which were used in a naive Bayes classifier (R e1071). No statistical method was used to set the sample size in advance, and investigators knew the group allocation. The paper reports TCR Vbeta CDR3 sequencing of 140 or so peripheral blood samples: around 41 ophthalmopathy, over 70 hyperthyroidism and around 17 progressor patients.

Here the chain combines TRBV12-3 or TRBV12-4 and TRBJ2-5; the D gene is possibly TRBD2, with 6 bases matching. This receptor was identified in a woman aged 30 to 39 with Graves disease. Donor details come from another sample of the same person, matched by shared clones. The sample was peripheral blood mononuclear cells (PBMCs), taken at new diagnosis, from a patient treated with antithyroid drugs. The nucleotides are TGTGCCAGCACCCTGGGGGGAGAGACCCAGTACTTC. Translated, this gives CASTLGGETQYF.